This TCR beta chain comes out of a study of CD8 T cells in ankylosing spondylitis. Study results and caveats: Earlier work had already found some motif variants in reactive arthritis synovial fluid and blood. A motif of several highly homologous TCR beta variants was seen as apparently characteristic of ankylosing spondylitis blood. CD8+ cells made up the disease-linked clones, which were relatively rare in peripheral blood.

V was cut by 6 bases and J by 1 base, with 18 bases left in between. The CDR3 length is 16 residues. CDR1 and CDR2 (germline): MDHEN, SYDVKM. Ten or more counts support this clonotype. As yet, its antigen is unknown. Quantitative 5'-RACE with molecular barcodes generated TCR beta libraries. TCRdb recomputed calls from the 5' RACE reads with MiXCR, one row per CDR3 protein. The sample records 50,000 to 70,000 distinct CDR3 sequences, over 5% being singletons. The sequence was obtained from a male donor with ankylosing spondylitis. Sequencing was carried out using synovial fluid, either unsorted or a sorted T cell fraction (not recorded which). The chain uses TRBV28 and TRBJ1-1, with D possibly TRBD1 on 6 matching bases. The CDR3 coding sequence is TGTGCCAGCAGGCTCGGTGGGCCAGGGGCGAACACTGAAGCTTTCTTT. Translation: CASRLGGPGANTEAFF.